This note documents a single T cell receptor (beta chain) sequence. The data were obtained in a study of CD8 T cells in Susac syndrome. It was with random hexamers that 0.5 to 1 ug RNA was reverse transcribed. The CDR3 of TCR beta was amplified by immunoSEQ multiplex PCR across 54 Vbeta and 13 Jbeta. From the immunoSEQ multiplex PCR reads, TCRdb called clonotypes with MiXCR, one entry per CDR3 protein. The table lists around 200,000 distinct CDR3 sequences, 90% to 95% of them singletons, with about 0.095% in the top ten. CD8+ and CD4+ blood T cells underwent TCR beta sequencing. Healthy donors acted as controls, with matching for age and sex. FACS was used to enrich TEMRA cells, whereas the CD8+ and CD4+ T cells were obtained by negative isolation. The germline V gene encodes CDR1 DFQATT and CDR2 SNEGSKA (reference sequence). The CDR3 length is 13 residues. V shed 3 bases and J shed 9 bases, with 15 bases lying between them.

Sequencing was done on a sample of CD4+ T cells from PBMCs. The rearrangement links TRBV20-1 to TRBJ1-5; D is possibly TRBD1 (6 bases). The TCR was taken from a human donor in good health. The CDR3 loop reads CSARTGEKWPQHF. Written as DNA, the CDR3 is TGCAGTGCTAGGACAGGCGAAAAGTGGCCCCAGCATTTT.